This TCR beta chain was sequenced for a study of T-cell memory formation after mild COVID-19. Study outcomes and limitations: Whereas later expanders leaned CD4+, clones contracting day 15 to 85 showed a balanced CD4/CD8 makeup.

On this clonotype: Antigen: not known.

TCR alpha and TCR beta cDNA libraries with sample barcodes and UMIs came from 5'RACE using constant-segment primers. TCRdb analysed the 5' RACE reads with MiXCR anew, one entry per CDR3 protein. Here the sample spans 140,000 to 150,000 distinct CDR3 sequences, about 5.7% being singletons. The CDR3 is made up of 14 amino acids. The ends were cut back, 2 bases at V and 3 bases at J, with 11 bases in the middle. The sample comprised PBMCs or a T cell subset sorted from them (not recorded which). The clonotype comes from an adult woman who had mild COVID-19 (a few samples of this study predate the infection). Cell type and time point are not known. This chain uses TRBV12-3 or TRBV12-4 with TRBJ2-7, with D possibly matching TRBD1 (5 bases). For the CDR3, the DNA is TGTGCCAGCAGTTTATTCGACAGCTACTACGAGCAGTACTTC. Amino acid sequence: CASSLFDSYYEQYF.